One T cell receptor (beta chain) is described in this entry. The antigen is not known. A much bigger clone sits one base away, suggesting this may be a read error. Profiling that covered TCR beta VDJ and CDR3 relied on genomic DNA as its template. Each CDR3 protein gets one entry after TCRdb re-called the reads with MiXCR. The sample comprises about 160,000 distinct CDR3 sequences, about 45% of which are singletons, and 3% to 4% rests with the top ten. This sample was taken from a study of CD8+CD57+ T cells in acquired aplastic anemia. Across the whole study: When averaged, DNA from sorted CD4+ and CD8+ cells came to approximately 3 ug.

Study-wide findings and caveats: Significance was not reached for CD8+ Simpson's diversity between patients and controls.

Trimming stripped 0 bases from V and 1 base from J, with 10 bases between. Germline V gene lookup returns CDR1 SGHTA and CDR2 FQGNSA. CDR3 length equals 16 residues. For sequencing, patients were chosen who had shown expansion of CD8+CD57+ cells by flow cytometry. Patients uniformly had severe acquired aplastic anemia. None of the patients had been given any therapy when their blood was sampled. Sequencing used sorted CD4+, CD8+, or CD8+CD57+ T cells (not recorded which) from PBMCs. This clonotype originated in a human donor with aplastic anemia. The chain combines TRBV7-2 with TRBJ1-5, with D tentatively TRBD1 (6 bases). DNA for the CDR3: TGTGCCAGCAGCTTAGCAGGGGGGGAGAGCAATCAGCCCCAGCATTTT. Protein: CASSLAGGESNQPQHF.